The T cell receptor beta chain described here comes from a study of CD8 T cells in ankylosing spondylitis. General study points: Characteristic, it appeared, of ankylosing spondylitis blood was a TCR beta motif of fewer than 10 highly homologous variants. Disease-linked clones bore a CD8+ phenotype, appearing relatively rarely in peripheral blood. Clones linked to disease were reported to show significant enrichment in matched ankylosing spondylitis synovial fluid.

The V and J ends lost 1 base and 2 bases respectively, with 12 bases between them. Germline-derived CDR1 and CDR2 are DFQATT and SNEGSKA (reference sequence). The CDR3 length is 14 residues. This clonotype was counted between two and nine times. Its antigen is undetermined. TCRdb reanalysed the 5' RACE reads using MiXCR and keeps one entry per CDR3 protein. The repertoire has roughly 180,000 distinct CDR3 sequences, 9.5% to 10% of them found once; the top ten carry about 16%. This sequence was found in a female donor with ankylosing spondylitis or in good health (not recorded which). Sequences were obtained from blood, either unsorted or a sorted T cell fraction (not recorded which). V gene TRBV20-1 combines with J gene TRBJ2-7, with D possibly matching TRBD1 (6 bases). The CDR3 sequence: CSARVETGPYEQYF. As DNA, the CDR3 is TGCAGTGCTAGAGTAGAGACAGGCCCCTACGAGCAGTACTTC.